This record looks at one T cell receptor beta chain sequence and its context. This specimen includes other DNA sequences encoding the same CDR3. Per the original data handling: Estimation of nucleated cell counts was performed using reference gene primer amplification. Sequencing used immunoSEQ multiplex PCR; TCRdb keeps in-frame clones, though not all of them. That table furnishes V, J and clone size, whereas the DNA furnished D and trimming. The sample lists under 200,000 clones, about four fifths occurring once. CDR1 SGDLS and CDR2 YYNGEE come from the germline V gene. Between the trimmed V and J ends, which lost 0 bases and 2 bases, there was a span of 6 bases. The CDR3 covers 14 residues. The sample originates from a study of blood T cell repertoires in COVID-19. Study in general: The United States, Italy and Spain supplied acute and convalescent COVID-19 samples. T cells, B-cell-depleted T cells, or PBMCs supplied cDNA or gDNA.

This chain links TRBV9 with TRBJ2-1; D may be TRBD2 (6 bases). This clonotype originated in a man aged 55-75 years with acute or convalescent COVID-19. Sequencing used peripheral blood. DNA for the CDR3: TGTGCCAGCAGCGTAGGGGGGGCCTACAATGAGCAGTTCTTC. It translates to CASSVGGAYNEQFF.